The 23 T cell receptor beta chains given below trace back to one sample, sequenced in a study of post-analysis software for immune sequencing data. The TCR beta cDNA libraries carried unique molecular identifiers. TCRdb redid the calling of the PCR reads with MiXCR, one entry per CDR3 protein. The sample has 700,000 to 800,000 distinct CDR3 sequences, less than 35% seen once. Which antigens these TCRs recognize remains unknown. Overall study findings and caveats: Patients had higher frequencies than controls of roughly 5 TRBV segments, including TRBV5-6, TRBV5-1 and TRBV20-1.

What was sequenced was blood. The source of these receptors is a girl aged 10 to 17 with multiple sclerosis.

The table lists this clonotype with a few counts. This chain joins TRBV7-2 and TRBJ2-3; a weak D match, TRBD2 (6 bases). Trimming left V 8 bases short and J 4 bases short, with 13 bases between. CDR3 length: 13 amino acids. The germline V gene encodes CDR1 SGHTA and CDR2 FQGNSA. CDR3 amino acids: CASGTGASDTQYF. CDR3 DNA: TGTGCCAGCGGTACGGGAGCTTCAGATACGCAGTATTTT.

There are many counts of this clonotype. V gene TRBV6-1 combines with J gene TRBJ2-3; a weak D match, TRBD1 (6 bases). Trimming pared 2 bases from V and 2 bases from J, leaving 14 bases between. CDR3 length: 16 residues. In germline, CDR1 is MNHNS, CDR2 SASEGT. This CDR3 is CASSETGTANTDTQYF. The CDR3 DNA reads as TGTGCCAGCAGTGAAACAGGGACGGCGAACACAGATACGCAGTATTTT.

This chain links TRBV7-2 with TRBJ2-4, with a possible D match to TRBD1 (6 bases). The V end was cut by 4 bases, the J end by 1 base, with 20 bases between. The CDR3 has 18 amino acids. Germline lookup yields CDR1 SGHTA and CDR2 FQGNSA. The CDR3 bases are TGTGCCAGCAGCTCCTATGATCTACAGGGTCTCGCCAAAAACATTCAGTACTTC. Encoded protein: CASSSYDLQGLAKNIQYF.

J is TRBJ1-2 and V is TRBV5-1; D not resolved. Germline loops: CDR1 SGHRS, CDR2 YFSETQ. V lost 0 bases, J lost 7 bases, and 10 bases lay in between. This CDR3 region has 13 residues. CDR3 sequence: CASSLEGAFGYTF. DNA of the CDR3: TGCGCCAGCAGCTTGGAGGGAGCCTTTGGCTACACCTTC.

Only a few counts were recorded for this clonotype. The genes are TRBV11-2 and TRBJ2-5, with 8 bases matching TRBD2. Trimming at V came to 3 bases and at J to 4 bases, leaving 7 bases not matched to a gene. The germline V gene has CDR1 SGHAT and CDR2 FQNNGV. The CDR3 is 15 residues long. The CDR3 sequence is CASSFGGARVETQYF. DNA of the CDR3: TGTGCCAGCAGCTTCGGGGGGGCCCGGGTAGAGACCCAGTACTTC.

The CDR3 region has the DNA TGTGCCGGCACCGACGACAGGGTACGGACTGAAGCTTTCTTT. Protein: CAGTDDRVRTEAFF. The chain employs TRBV28 and TRBJ1-1, with TRBD1 identical over 7 bases. V lost 11 bases and J lost 5; bases outside the gene matches: 14. Germline V lookup: CDR1 MDHEN, CDR2 SYDVKM. The CDR3 runs 14 residues.

There are a few counts of this clonotype. The rearrangement links TRBV29-1 to TRBJ2-1, with 8 nucleotides matching TRBD1. Germline assignment: CDR1 SQVTM and CDR2 ANQGSEA. V dropped 7 bases and J dropped 7; count of bases not matched to a gene: 9. The CDR3 is 13 residues long. The CDR3 loop is CSASGQGGNEQFF. The CDR3 DNA reads TGCAGCGCCTCCGGACAGGGTGGGAATGAGCAGTTCTTC.

The rearrangement joins TRBV28 to TRBJ1-1, with D unclear. Germline V gives CDR1 MDHEN, CDR2 SYDVKM. Trimming pared 4 bases from V and 4 bases from J, leaving 16 bases between. The CDR3 runs to 15 residues. The CDR3 spells CASSSAAGSLTEAFF. The CDR3 DNA is TGTGCCAGCAGTTCAGCGGCGGGCAGTCTCACTGAAGCTTTCTTT.

This clonotype was found a few times. The chain has TRBV18 and TRBJ2-7; 7 nucleotides match TRBD1. V was clipped by 0 bases and J by 5 bases; unmatched bases: 7. CDR1 and CDR2 from the germline V gene are KGHSH and LQKENI. This CDR3 has 15 amino acids. The CDR3 sequence: CASSPPNKQGNEQYF. The CDR3 DNA reads as TGTGCCAGCTCACCACCCAATAAACAGGGGAACGAGCAGTACTTC.

This clonotype appeared a few times. J is TRBJ2-1 and V is TRBV7-9; D perhaps matches TRBD1 (6 bases). CDR1 is SEHNR, CDR2 FQNEAQ, per germline (reference sequence). V was pared by 4 bases and J by 6 bases, with 10 bases between. The CDR3 is made up of 13 amino acids. CDR3 DNA sequence: TGTGCCAGCAGCTACAGGGACCTCAATGAGCAGTTCTTC. It translates to CASSYRDLNEQFF.

This clonotype was counted a few times. V and J are TRBV3-1 and TRBJ2-3; TRBD2 matches at 10 bases. V shed 3 bases, J shed 4 bases, and the junction held 4 bases outside the gene matches. The length of the CDR3 is 15 residues. Germline V gene data show CDR1 as LGHDT and CDR2 as YNNKEL (reference sequence). CDR3 loop: CASSQLAGGADTQYF. In DNA, the CDR3 is TGTGCCAGCAGCCAGTTAGCGGGGGGCGCAGATACGCAGTATTTT.

This clonotype showed up just a few times. The V and J genes are TRBV20-1 and TRBJ2-1, with 9 positions matching TRBD2. V lost 6 bases, J lost 3 bases, and 9 bases stayed unmatched. The germline gives CDR1 DFQATT, CDR2 SNEGSKA (reference sequence). The CDR3 has 15 amino acids. The CDR3 spells CSAQTRLAVYNEQFF. The CDR3 DNA reads as TGCAGTGCCCAAACGAGACTAGCGGTCTACAATGAGCAGTTCTTC.

The V gene is TRBV12-3 or TRBV12-4, the J gene TRBJ2-5, with 7 positions matching TRBD2. This CDR3 has 13 residues. J gave up 9 bases and V 1 base, and 5 bases lay outside the gene matches. CDR3 in amino acids: CASSLGGRAPQYF. CDR3 DNA sequence: TGTGCCAGCAGTTTAGGTGGGAGGGCCCCCCAGTACTTC.

This clonotype appeared a few times. This chain links TRBV5-1 with TRBJ2-5; D is unresolved. V was trimmed by 4 bases and J by 11 bases, leaving 15 bases between them. Per the germline V gene, CDR1 is SGHRS and CDR2 is YFSETQ. The CDR3 spans 12 residues. The CDR3: CASSPGLEEQYF. In DNA, the CDR3 is TGCGCCAGCAGCCCTGGATTGGAAGAGCAGTACTTC. Full variable domain (missing parts from reference TRBV5-1 and TRBJ2-5): KAGVTQTPRYLIKTRGQQVTLSCSPISGHRSVSWYQQTPGQGLQFLFEYFSETQRNKGNFPGRFSGRQFSNSRSEMNVSTLELGDSALYLCASSPGLEEQYFGPGTRLLVL.

The chain combines TRBV12-3 or TRBV12-4 with TRBJ1-6; the match to TRBD1 covers 8 bases. Losses at the gene ends were 5 bases for V and 9 bases for J; bases not matched to a gene: 6. The CDR3 extends over 14 amino acids. CDR3 DNA: TGTGCCAGCAGTCCCGGACAGGGAAGTTCACCCCTCCACTTT. Translated, it gives CASSPGQGSSPLHF.

The table lists this clonotype with many counts. V is TRBV7-2 and J is TRBJ2-3; D not certain. In germline, CDR1 is SGHTA, CDR2 FQGNSA. The CDR3 sequence is 15 residues long. The V and J ends lost 2 bases and 3 bases respectively, with 12 bases between them. Here the CDR3 DNA reads TGTGCCAGCAGCTTATCAGGCGTCAGGACAGATACGCAGTATTTT. Protein sequence: CASSLSGVRTDTQYF.

This chain uses TRBV5-1 with TRBJ1-1, with 10 bases that match TRBD1. V was pared by 4 bases and J by 4 bases, with 7 bases of the junction left unmatched. CDR1 is SGHRS, CDR2 YFSETQ, per germline. The CDR3 has 15 amino acids. For the CDR3, the DNA is TGCGCCAGCAGCGCGCCGGGACAGGGGATCACTGAAGCTTTCTTT. Its protein is CASSAPGQGITEAFF.

The chain joins TRBV4-1 to TRBJ2-5; 8 positions match TRBD2. Germline assignment: CDR1 MGHRA and CDR2 YSYEKL. The CDR3 sequence is 14 residues long. The ends lost 5 bases at V and 0 bases at J; junction bases unmatched: 2. CDR3 amino acids: CASSTRGDQETQYF. The CDR3 DNA sequence: TGCGCCAGCAGCACGCGGGGGGACCAAGAGACCCAGTACTTC.

The genes are TRBV9 and TRBJ2-5; D gene unclear. This CDR3 spans 14 amino acids. The germline V gene encodes CDR1 SGDLS and CDR2 YYNGEE. With 1 base removed from V and 4 bases from J, the gap between germline ends came to 11 bases. CDR3 nucleotide sequence: TGTGCCAGCAGCGTAAAGGGAATCGGAGAGACCCAGTACTTC. Its protein product is CASSVKGIGETQYF. The whole variable domain, remainder taken from reference TRBV9 and TRBJ2-5, is DSGVTQTPKHLITATGQRVTLRCSPRSGDLSVYWYQQSLDQGLQFLIQYYNGEERAKGNILERFSAQQFPDLHSELNLSSLELGDSALYFCASSVKGIGETQYFGPGTRLLVL.

This clonotype was counted only a few times. V gene TRBV6-2 or TRBV6-3 combines with J gene TRBJ2-5; tentatively, D is TRBD1 or TRBD2 (5 bases each). Germline V gene sequence: CDR1 MNHEY, CDR2 SVGEGT. This CDR3 is built from 17 residues. The V end was cut by 3 bases, the J end by 2 bases, with 19 bases between. The CDR3 spells CASSYFRGARRQETQYF. The CDR3 DNA follows: TGTGCCAGCAGTTATTTTCGGGGCGCTAGGAGACAAGAGACCCAGTACTTC.

In its sample, this clonotype was seen a few times. V usage is TRBV6-5 and J usage is TRBJ2-7; D is unresolved. The CDR3 is 12 amino acids. V lost 8 bases to trimming and J lost 2 bases, with 10 bases between them. Per germline, CDR1 MNHEY and CDR2 SVGAGI. The CDR3 sequence is CASGLNPYEQYF. The CDR3 DNA sequence: TGTGCCAGCGGTTTGAACCCCTACGAGCAGTACTTC.

The rearrangement joins TRBV6-6 to TRBJ1-3; possibly TRBD1 for D (6 bases). CDR1 and CDR2 from the germline V gene are MNHNY and SVGAGI (reference sequence). Deletions cut 2 bases from V and 5 bases from J, with 16 bases between. This CDR3 region has 16 residues. For the CDR3, the DNA is TGTGCCAGCAGTTACCCCCAGGGGAGGGCCCGAAACACCATATATTTT. Translated: CASSYPQGRARNTIYF.

This clonotype was counted between two and nine times. The J gene is TRBJ2-3, the V gene TRBV29-1; no clear D gene. Germline V gene lookup returns CDR1 SQVTM and CDR2 ANQGSEA. The CDR3 runs to 10 residues. V dropped 4 bases and J dropped 10 bases, with 9 bases sitting between them. DNA of the CDR3: TGCAGCGTTGGCCCTAGGTCGCAGTATTTT. Protein: CSVGPRSQYF.